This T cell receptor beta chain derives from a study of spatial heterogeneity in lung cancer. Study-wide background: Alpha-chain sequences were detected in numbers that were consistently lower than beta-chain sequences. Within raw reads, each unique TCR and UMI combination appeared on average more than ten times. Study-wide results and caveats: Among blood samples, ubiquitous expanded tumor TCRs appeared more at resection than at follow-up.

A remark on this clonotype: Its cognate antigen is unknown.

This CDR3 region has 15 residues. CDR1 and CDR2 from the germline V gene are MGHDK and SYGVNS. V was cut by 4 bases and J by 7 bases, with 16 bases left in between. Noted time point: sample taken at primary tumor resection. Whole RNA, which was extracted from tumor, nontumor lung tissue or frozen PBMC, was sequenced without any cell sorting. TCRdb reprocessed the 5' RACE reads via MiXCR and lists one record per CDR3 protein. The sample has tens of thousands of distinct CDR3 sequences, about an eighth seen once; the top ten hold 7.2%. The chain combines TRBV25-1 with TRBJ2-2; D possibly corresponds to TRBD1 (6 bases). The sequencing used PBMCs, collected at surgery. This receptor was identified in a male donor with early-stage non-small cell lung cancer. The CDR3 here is CASSAGTFSFGELFF. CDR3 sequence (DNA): TGTGCCAGCAGTGCAGGGACATTCTCGTTCGGGGAGCTGTTTTTT.